This T cell receptor beta chain came from a study of T-cell memory formation after mild COVID-19. Study details: Largely donor-specific sequence clusters came from a couple of donors. Points from the study as a whole: While clones contracting from day 15 to 85 were balanced between CD4 and CD8, later expanders leaned CD4+. Clones which contracted sat mainly in CM and EM if CD4+, and in EMRA if CD8+. The study detected some responding clones in pre-infection memory, suggesting cross-reactive memory joined.

Per the germline V gene, CDR1 is DFQATT and CDR2 is SNEGSKA (reference sequence). CDR3 length: 17 amino acids. The V and J ends lost 3 bases and 1 base respectively, with 16 bases between them. To note about this clonotype: Its antigen is still unknown.

TCRdb redid the calling of the 5' RACE reads with MiXCR, one entry per CDR3 protein. The sample records a few hundred thousand distinct CDR3 sequences, roughly 22% being singletons. This chain joins TRBV20-1 and TRBJ1-6; unclear D gene. The TCR sequence derives from an adult woman who had mild COVID-19 (a few samples of this study predate the infection). Cell type and time point are not known. Specimen: PBMCs or a T cell subset sorted from them (not recorded which). The CDR3 coding sequence is TGCAGTGCTAGGAGTTCGCAGAAGGAATCCTATAATTCACCCCTCCACTTT. The encoded protein is CSARSSQKESYNSPLHF.